In its sample, the clone carrying this T cell receptor (beta chain) was seen once. Antigen specificity is unknown. The entry originates in a study of cytomegalovirus exposure and HLA in healthy donors. Study outcomes and limitations: A further, later analysis showed that HLA-associated TCR beta chains (compared with equally common others) were more clonally expanded. In vitro assays verified that a few CMV-associated chains recognized CMV antigens specifically.

A multiplex PCR was run with 60 Vbeta primers and 13 Jbeta primers. Assay: immunoSEQ multiplex PCR; the TCRdb copy retains only in-frame clones and omits some. The repertoire holds some 100,000 clones, with roughly 76% as singletons. In germline, CDR1 is SGHTA, CDR2 FQGNSA. The CDR3 sequence is 16 residues long. J gave up 9 bases and V 6 bases, and 15 bases lay outside the gene matches. The V and J genes are TRBV7-2 and TRBJ2-1, with 9 nucleotides matching TRBD2. Sequences were obtained from PBMCs. This TCR came from a man over 45 in good health and CMV-seropositive. CDR3 loop: CASSPTLREGLGEQFF. The DNA for the CDR3 is TGTGCCAGCAGTCCTACCTTGCGGGAGGGCCTAGGTGAGCAGTTCTTC.